This T cell receptor beta chain was obtained from a study of response to subunit inactivated influenza vaccine. V gave up 3 bases and J gave up 0 bases; unmatched junction bases: 26. This CDR3 has 24 residues. CDR1 SSHAT and CDR2 FNYEAQ come from the germline V gene (reference sequence). TCRdb analysed the RT-PCR reads with MiXCR anew, one entry per CDR3 protein. Of over 400,000 distinct CDR3 sequences listed, roughly 13% are singletons. Findings and limits, study-wide: The authors suggested that every seasonal influenza vaccination recruits few new T cells.

About this clonotype: Its specificity is not known.

The material sequenced was PBMCs from blood, taken 40 to 50 days after vaccination. The source of this sequence is a middle-aged man who received an inactivated influenza vaccine. This rearrangement joins TRBV7-7 to TRBJ2-3; TRBD2 matches 11 bases. The CDR3 nucleotides read TGTGCCAGCAGCTTCCCTCTCCCGGGACAGGGACTAGCGGCATTTCTTTCTAGCACAGATACGCAGTATTTT. Translated: CASSFPLPGQGLAAFLSSTDTQYF.